Listed here are 21 T cell receptor beta chains from one sample, sequenced in a study of T cells in Graves' hyperthyroidism and ophthalmopathy. There were TCR beta CDR3 regions amplified from RNA transcripts. Carried out on the TCR CDR3, a first-round RT-PCR used the HTBI primer set. TCRdb redid the calling of the multiplex PCR reads with MiXCR, one entry per CDR3 protein. The sample yields around 340,000 distinct CDR3 sequences, 15% to 20% seen once. The sequenced sample consisted of blood. The receptors stem from a woman aged 40 to 55 with Graves' ophthalmopathy.

This clonotype was counted ten times or more. The V and J genes are TRBV9 and TRBJ2-5; 10 bases fit TRBD2. Germline V lookup: CDR1 SGDLS, CDR2 YYNGEE. After removal of 3 bases from V and 4 bases from J, the junction contained 3 bases not matched to a gene. The CDR3 has 14 amino acids. The CDR3 DNA sequence: TGTGCCAGCAGCGATGGGACTAGCGCAGAGACCCAGTACTTC. It codes for CASSDGTSAETQYF.

Ten or more counts support this clonotype. The chain is built from TRBV5-1 and TRBJ2-1; 7 nucleotides align to TRBD2. The CDR3 runs 16 residues. V trimming: 0 bases; J trimming: 1 base; junction bases outside the gene matches: 4. CDR1 and CDR2 (germline): SGHRS, YFSETQ. CDR3 protein: CASSLDGGGSYNEQFF. In DNA, the CDR3 is TGCGCCAGCAGCTTGGATGGGGGAGGGTCCTACAATGAGCAGTTCTTC.

This clonotype was recorded at least ten times. The rearrangement links TRBV19 to TRBJ1-5; 7 bases are a match to TRBD1. Germline V gene sequence: CDR1 LNHDA, CDR2 SQIVND (reference sequence). V shed 7 bases, J shed 7 bases, and the junction held 16 bases outside the gene matches. The CDR3 is 16 residues long. The CDR3 bases are TGTGCCAGTAAGGAGGCGGGGGTCGGGACAGACCAGCCCCAGCATTTT. Translation gives CASKEAGVGTDQPQHF.

This clonotype was counted ten times or more. The chain is built from TRBV5-1 and TRBJ2-6, with D hard to call. Germline assignment: CDR1 SGHRS and CDR2 YFSETQ. Trimming pared 6 bases from V and 2 bases from J, leaving 9 bases between. The CDR3 is 14 amino acids. Here the CDR3 reads CASTPQPGANVLTF. The DNA of the CDR3 is TGCGCCAGCACCCCTCAGCCTGGGGCCAACGTCCTGACTTTC.

The table lists this clonotype with many counts. The chain has TRBV6-5 and TRBJ1-1; perhaps TRBD1 as D (6 bases). The CDR3 contains 11 residues. CDR1 and CDR2 from the germline V gene are MNHEY and SVGAGI. Between the trimmed V and J ends, which lost 8 bases and 9 bases, there was a span of 13 bases. This CDR3 is CASLRTEKAFF. Written as DNA, the CDR3 is TGTGCCAGCCTTCGGACAGAAAAAGCTTTCTTT.

This clonotype was found many times. The V call is TRBV30, the J call TRBJ1-2; D is possibly TRBD1 (5 bases). The ends were cut back, 4 bases at V and 6 bases at J, with 15 bases in the middle. Germline loops: CDR1 GTSNPN, CDR2 SVGIG (reference sequence). The CDR3 has 13 residues. The CDR3 nucleotides read TGTGCCTGGACGGCAGGGAGGGTTGATGGCTACACCTTC. Its translation is CAWTAGRVDGYTF.

This clonotype was found many times. The V and J genes are TRBV27 and TRBJ1-2, with TRBD1 identical over 10 bases. Trimming at V came to 5 bases and at J to 2 bases, leaving 14 bases not matched to a gene. The V gene's germline CDR1 is MNHEY and CDR2 SMNVEV (reference sequence). The CDR3 is made up of 18 amino acids. The CDR3 spells CASSRKPGTGAYNYGYTF. In DNA, the CDR3 is TGTGCCAGCAGTCGAAAACCCGGGACAGGGGCTTACAACTATGGCTACACCTTC.

This clonotype was seen just once. J is TRBJ1-1 and V is TRBV2, with D perhaps TRBD1 (5 bases). CDR3 length: 14 residues. Germline loops: CDR1 SNHLY, CDR2 FYNNEI. V was clipped by 7 bases and J by 1 base, with 13 bases between them. The CDR3 sequence: CASTREGTNTEAFF. As DNA, the CDR3 is TGTGCCAGCACTAGGGAGGGGACGAACACTGAAGCTTTCTTT.

This clonotype came up many times. This chain connects TRBV30 to TRBJ1-1, with D hard to call. The CDR3 spans 12 residues. Trimming removed 4 bases from V and 10 bases from J, with 16 bases in between. Germline values: CDR1 GTSNPN, CDR2 SVGIG (reference sequence). DNA for the CDR3: TGTGCCTGGACCTACTCACCGGAGGTAGCTTTCTTT. This gives the protein CAWTYSPEVAFF.

This clonotype appeared many times. This chain links TRBV19 with TRBJ2-7, with 12 bases that match TRBD2. The germline V gene has CDR1 LNHDA and CDR2 SQIVND (reference sequence). The CDR3 is 15 amino acids. The trim removed 0 bases at V and 3 bases at J, leaving 0 bases unmatched. The CDR3 here is CASSIETSGSYEQYF. DNA of the CDR3: TGTGCCAGTAGTATAGAGACTAGCGGGAGCTACGAGCAGTACTTC.

This clonotype occurred many times. The CDR3: CSASPGGGNQPQHF. Written as DNA, the CDR3 is TGCAGTGCTAGCCCAGGAGGGGGCAATCAGCCCCAGCATTTT. This chain joins TRBV20-1 and TRBJ1-5; TRBD1 might be the D (5 bases). Germline V gene sequence: CDR1 DFQATT, CDR2 SNEGSKA (reference sequence). Trimming cost V 3 bases and J 2 bases, with 11 bases left between them. The CDR3 contains 14 residues.

This clonotype was seen ten or more times. The chain couples TRBV7-8 to TRBJ1-5; maybe TRBD1 (6 bases). Germline-derived CDR1 and CDR2 are SGHVS and FQNEAQ. The CDR3 length is 13 residues. V dropped 5 bases and J dropped 6 bases, with 11 bases sitting between them. The CDR3 coding sequence is TGTGCCAGCAGCGCACTACAGGGTCAGCCCCAGCATTTT. Translation: CASSALQGQPQHF.

This clonotype was counted at least ten times. V is TRBV28 and J is TRBJ1-5, with 9 nucleotides matching TRBD1. This CDR3 comprises 16 residues. Germline CDR1 MDHEN, CDR2 SYDVKM. The ends lost 5 bases at V and 4 bases at J; junction bases unmatched: 9. CDR3 in DNA: TGTGCCAGCAGTGAACAGGGGGCGCGGGCGAATCAGCCCCAGCATTTT. The encoded protein is CASSEQGARANQPQHF.

This clonotype was counted between two and nine times. The chain combines TRBV2 with TRBJ2-7; TRBD2 might be the D (5 bases). From germline, CDR1 is SNHLY and CDR2 FYNNEI. The CDR3 contains 14 residues. Deletions cut 1 base from V and 3 bases from J, with 10 bases between. CDR3 in DNA: TGTGCCAGCAGTGAAGGGACTCCGATCTACGAGCAGTACTTC. Protein: CASSEGTPIYEQYF. The variable domain in full, with the rest retrieved from reference TRBV2 and TRBJ2-7, is EPEVTQTPSHQVTQMGQEVILRCVPISNHLYFYWYRQILGQKVEFLVSFYNNEISEKSEIFDDQFSVERPDGSNFTLKIRSTKLEDSAMYFCASSEGTPIYEQYFGPGTRLTVT.

The gene calls are TRBV6-5 and TRBJ2-7; 14 bases align to TRBD2. The CDR3 length is 16 residues. V was pared by 4 bases and J by 5 bases, with 7 bases of the junction left unmatched. Germline CDR1 is MNHEY and CDR2 is SVGAGI. In DNA form, the CDR3 reads TGTGCCAGCAGTTCAGTGGGACTAGCGGGAGTCAACGAGCAGTACTTC. Protein sequence: CASSSVGLAGVNEQYF.

About this clonotype itself: A much larger clonotype is one base distant, so this may be a read error. The CDR3 DNA reads TGCGCCAGCGGCCAAGATGAATTTAGCGGGGGAGCCAAAAACATTCAGTACTTC. This translates into CASGQDEFSGGAKNIQYF. J is TRBJ2-4 and V is TRBV4-3; 9 bases line up with TRBD2. The CDR3 is made up of 18 amino acids. CDR1 LGHNA and CDR2 YSLEER come from the germline V gene.

This clonotype was counted ten times or more. The chain combines TRBV9 with TRBJ2-7; 9 nucleotides line up with TRBD1. This CDR3 has 15 amino acids. J was trimmed by 0 bases and V by 4 bases; bases with no gene match: 5. Germline V gives CDR1 SGDLS, CDR2 YYNGEE. The CDR3 nucleotides are TGTGCCAGCAGCATCGGACAGGGGAGCTCCTACGAGCAGTACTTC. Protein sequence: CASSIGQGSSYEQYF.

This clonotype was seen ten or more times. The V and J genes are TRBV11-2 and TRBJ2-7; no definite D call. Trimming took off 5 bases at V and 3 bases at J, with 11 bases between the two ends. CDR3 length: 13 residues. Per the germline V gene, CDR1 is SGHAT and CDR2 is FQNNGV. In DNA form, the CDR3 reads TGTGCCAGCAGCCGGATCGGCGGCTACGAGCAGTACTTC. Translating it yields CASSRIGGYEQYF.

In its sample, this clonotype was seen many times. The genes are TRBV19 and TRBJ1-5; 8 bases agree with TRBD1. Germline values: CDR1 LNHDA, CDR2 SQIVND (reference sequence). The CDR3 runs 14 residues. The ends lost 3 bases at V and 5 bases at J; junction bases unmatched: 3. The CDR3 loop reads CASSIDRGDQPQHF. The CDR3 DNA is TGTGCCAGTAGTATCGACAGGGGTGATCAGCCCCAGCATTTT.

This clonotype was counted ten times or more. The CDR3 nucleotides read TGTGCCTCGCTAGCGCACGGGGAGCTGTTTTTT. It is translated as CASLAHGELFF. The V gene is TRBV30, the J gene TRBJ2-2; D perhaps matches TRBD2 (6 bases). The CDR3 has 11 residues. V lost 7 bases and J 7 bases, leaving 10 bases between the germline ends. CDR1 and CDR2 from the germline V gene are GTSNPN and SVGIG (reference sequence).

This sequence joins TRBV11-2 and TRBJ2-2; D might be TRBD2 (6 bases). The germline V gene has CDR1 SGHAT and CDR2 FQNNGV. CDR3 size: 17 residues. The V and J ends lost 2 bases and 2 bases respectively, with 15 bases between them. CDR3 protein: CASSLSAGGANTGELFF. As DNA, the CDR3 is TGTGCCAGCAGCTTATCAGCTGGCGGGGCTAACACCGGGGAGCTGTTTTTT.